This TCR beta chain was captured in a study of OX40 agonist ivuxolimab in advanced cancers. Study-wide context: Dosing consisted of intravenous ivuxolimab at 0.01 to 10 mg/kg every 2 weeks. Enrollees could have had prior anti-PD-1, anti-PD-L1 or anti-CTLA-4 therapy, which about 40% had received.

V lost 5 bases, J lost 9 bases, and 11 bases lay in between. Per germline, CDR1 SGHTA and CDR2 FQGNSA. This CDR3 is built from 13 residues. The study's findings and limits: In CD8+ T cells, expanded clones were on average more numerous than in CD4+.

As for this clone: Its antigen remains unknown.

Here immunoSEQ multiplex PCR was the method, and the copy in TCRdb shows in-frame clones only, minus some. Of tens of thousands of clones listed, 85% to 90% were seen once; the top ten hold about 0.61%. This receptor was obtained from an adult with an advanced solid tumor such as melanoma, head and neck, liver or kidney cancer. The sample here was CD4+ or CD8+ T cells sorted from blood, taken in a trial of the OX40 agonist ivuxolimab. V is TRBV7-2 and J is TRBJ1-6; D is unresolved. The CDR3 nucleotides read TGTGCCAGCAGCGATAGAGGCTTTTCACCCCTCCACTTT. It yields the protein CASSDRGFSPLHF.